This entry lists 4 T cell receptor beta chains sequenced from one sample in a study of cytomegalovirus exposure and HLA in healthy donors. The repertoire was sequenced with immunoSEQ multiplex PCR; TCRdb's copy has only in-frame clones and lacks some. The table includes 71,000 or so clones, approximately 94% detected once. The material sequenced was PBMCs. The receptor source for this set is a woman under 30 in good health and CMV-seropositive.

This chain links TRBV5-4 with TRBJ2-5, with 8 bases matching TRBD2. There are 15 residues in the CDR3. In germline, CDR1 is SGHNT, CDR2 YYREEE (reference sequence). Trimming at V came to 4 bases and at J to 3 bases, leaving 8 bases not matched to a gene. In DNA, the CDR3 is TGTGCCAGCAGCAAGGACGGGGGGGCTAAAGAGACCCAGTACTTC. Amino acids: CASSKDGGAKETQYF.

CDR3: CASSLGGNSNYGYTF. Here the CDR3 DNA reads TGTGCCAGCAGTCTCGGAGGGAACTCTAACTATGGCTACACCTTC. The rearrangement uses TRBV6-5 and TRBJ1-2, with no clear D. The V end lost 5 bases, the J end lost 0 bases, and 13 bases lay between the germline ends. This CDR3 region has 15 residues. Germline assignment: CDR1 MNHEY and CDR2 SVGAGI.

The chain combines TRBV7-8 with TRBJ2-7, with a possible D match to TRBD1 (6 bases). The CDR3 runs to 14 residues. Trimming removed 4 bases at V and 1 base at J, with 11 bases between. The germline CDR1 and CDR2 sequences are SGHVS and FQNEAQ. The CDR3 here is CASSSYRESYEQYF. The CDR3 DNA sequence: TGTGCCAGCAGCTCCTACAGGGAATCCTACGAGCAGTACTTC.

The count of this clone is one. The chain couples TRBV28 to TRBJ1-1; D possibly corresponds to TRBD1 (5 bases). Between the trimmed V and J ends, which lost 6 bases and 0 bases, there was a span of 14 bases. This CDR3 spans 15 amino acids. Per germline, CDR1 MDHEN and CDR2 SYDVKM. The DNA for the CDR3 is TGTGCCAGCAGAGGGACGGGGGTGATGAACACTGAAGCTTTCTTT. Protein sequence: CASRGTGVMNTEAFF.